Below, one T cell receptor (beta chain) is given with its context. Its cognate antigen is unknown. Naive CD4 T cells, CD45RO-negative and CD62L-positive, were flow-sorted from PBMCs. Germline-derived CDR1 and CDR2 are SQVTM and ANQGSEA. The V and J ends lost 4 bases and 0 bases, in that order; junction bases with no gene match: 17. The CDR3 sequence is 19 residues long. This sample is drawn from a study of human versus mouse CDR3 diversity and MHC coevolution. Study-level information: The immunoSEQ assay reportedly detects one in 200,000 T cells. Findings and limits, study-wide: The lowest clonal inequality scores came from most of the three human donors.

TCRdb keeps only in-frame clones here, not all; method: immunoSEQ multiplex PCR. The sample includes roughly 81,000 clones, 93% seen only once; the top ten take 1.3%. Sequencing was done on a sample of naive CD4+ T cells from blood. Subset: CD45RO-negative CD62L-positive naive CD4 T cells. This chain joins TRBV29-1 and TRBJ2-1; 8 positions match TRBD2. This TCR was sampled from a person aged 25 to 69 in good health. CDR3 residues: CSVVLGTSRMGSSYNEQFF. The CDR3 DNA is TGCAGCGTTGTTTTGGGGACTAGTAGGATGGGCAGCTCCTACAATGAGCAGTTCTTC.